What follows are 5 T cell receptor beta chains derived from one specimen sequenced in a study of shared clonotypes between healthy human individuals. TCRdb keeps only in-frame clones here, not all; method: immunoSEQ multiplex PCR. The table shows about 2.3 million clones, with approximately 95% occurring only once. Material: naive CD4+ T cells from PBMCs. Subset given: CD45RA+ positively selected. These receptors came from a man younger than 35 in good health. Some clones in this sample may be carry-over from other donors' samples.

This chain joins TRBV2 and TRBJ2-5; maybe TRBD1 (6 bases). Germline V CDR1 and CDR2: SNHLY, FYNNEI. Trimming shortened V by 5 bases and J by 1 base, and 23 bases separated the two germline ends. The CDR3 has 18 amino acids. CDR3 loop: CASSLAGRGMGAQETQYF. CDR3 in DNA: TGTGCCAGCAGTTTGGCTGGAAGGGGAATGGGGGCCCAAGAGACCCAGTACTTC.

The chain joins TRBV27 to TRBJ2-7; 7 nucleotides align to TRBD1. Per the germline V gene, CDR1 is MNHEY and CDR2 is SMNVEV (reference sequence). CDR3 length: 15 residues. Trimming took 3 bases from V and 2 from J; bases not matched to a gene: 7. CDR3 in DNA: TGTGCCAGCAGTTTTGGGAGACAGGGCCCCTACGAGCAGTACTTC. This encodes CASSFGRQGPYEQYF.

The V call is TRBV7-8, the J call TRBJ1-5, with D possibly matching TRBD1 (5 bases). The ends were cut back, 4 bases at V and 11 bases at J, with 21 bases in the middle. Germline loops: CDR1 SGHVS, CDR2 FQNEAQ. CDR3 length: 15 residues. The DNA for the CDR3 is TGTGCCAGCAGCTCAACCACCGGGACGGGGGGGGCCCAGCATTTT. Residues: CASSSTTGTGGAQHF. The full variable domain, rest sourced from reference TRBV7-8 and TRBJ1-5, is GAGVSQSPRYKVAKRGQDVALRCDPISGHVSLFWYQQALGQGPEFLTYFQNEAQLDKSGLPSDRFFAERPEGSVSTLKIQRTQQEDSAVYLCASSSTTGTGGAQHFGDGTRLSIL.

The rearrangement uses TRBV19 and TRBJ2-5; 7 positions match TRBD2. The J segment lost 5 bases and the V segment lost 1 base, leaving 4 bases of the junction unmatched. The CDR3 is 14 amino acids. CDR1 and CDR2 from the germline V gene are LNHDA and SQIVND (reference sequence). CDR3 sequence (DNA): TGTGCCAGTAGTATAGGCGGGAGCTATGAGACCCAGTACTTC. Residues: CASSIGGSYETQYF.

This sequence joins TRBV9 and TRBJ2-7, with 10 nucleotides matching TRBD2. V was pared by 4 bases and J by 4 bases, with 8 bases of the junction left unmatched. This CDR3 region has 15 residues. CDR1 is SGDLS, CDR2 YYNGEE, per germline. The CDR3 DNA is TGTGCCAGCAGCCCCCAGCGGGAGGGCCCTTACGAGCAGTACTTC. This gives the protein CASSPQREGPYEQYF.